This TCR beta chain was retrieved from a study of T cell responses to AZD1222 COVID-19 vaccine. Repertoires were generated with immunoSEQ multiplex PCR, while TCRdb's copy carries only in-frame clones and drops some. Of roughly 70,000 clones in the sample, approximately 85% were seen once. Note on this clone: Its antigen remains unidentified.

Study-wide findings and caveats: The sample set comprised mostly white British donors with more females, and clonal diversity was possibly underestimated. It was only a handful of AZD1222 recipients who were seropositive at baseline. Vaccine-associated CD4 TCRs ranged over spike, dominating at 160-218 and 743-854. Variant regions that are unmutated are reportedly the target of nearly half of spike-specific TCRs.

The sample was peripheral blood, taken on day 0 of MenACWY control vaccination. The sequence came from an adult in good health.

CDR3 bases: TGTGCCAGCCGTAAACCGGGGGACACAGATACGCAGTATTTT. It encodes CASRKPGDTDTQYF. The chain has TRBV6-5 and TRBJ2-3; D possibly corresponds to TRBD2 (6 bases). V lost 8 bases and J 2 bases, leaving 14 bases between the germline ends. The CDR3 totals 14 residues. CDR1 is MNHEY, CDR2 SVGAGI, per germline.